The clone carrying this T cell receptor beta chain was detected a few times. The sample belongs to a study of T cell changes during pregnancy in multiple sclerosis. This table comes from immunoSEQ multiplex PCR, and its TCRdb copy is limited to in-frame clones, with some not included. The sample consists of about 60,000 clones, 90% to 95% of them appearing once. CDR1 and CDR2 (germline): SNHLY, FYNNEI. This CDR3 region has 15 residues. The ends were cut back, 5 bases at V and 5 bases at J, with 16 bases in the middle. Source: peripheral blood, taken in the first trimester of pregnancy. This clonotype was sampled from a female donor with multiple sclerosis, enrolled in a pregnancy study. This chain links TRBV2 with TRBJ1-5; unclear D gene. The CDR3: CASSWKAAGHQPQHF. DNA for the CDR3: TGTGCCAGCAGTTGGAAGGCCGCGGGTCATCAGCCCCAGCATTTT.